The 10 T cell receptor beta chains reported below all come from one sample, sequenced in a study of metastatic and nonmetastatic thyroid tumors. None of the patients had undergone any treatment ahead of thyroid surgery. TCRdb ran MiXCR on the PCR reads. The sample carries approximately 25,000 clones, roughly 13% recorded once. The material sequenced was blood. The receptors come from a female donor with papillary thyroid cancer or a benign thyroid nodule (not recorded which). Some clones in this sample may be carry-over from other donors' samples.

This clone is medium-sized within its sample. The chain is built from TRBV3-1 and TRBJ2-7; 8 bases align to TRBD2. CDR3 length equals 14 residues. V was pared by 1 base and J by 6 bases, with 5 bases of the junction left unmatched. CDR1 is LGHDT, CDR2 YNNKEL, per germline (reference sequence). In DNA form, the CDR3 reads TGTGCCAGCAGCCAAGGTAGCGGGAACGTCGAGCAGTACTTC. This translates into CASSQGSGNVEQYF.

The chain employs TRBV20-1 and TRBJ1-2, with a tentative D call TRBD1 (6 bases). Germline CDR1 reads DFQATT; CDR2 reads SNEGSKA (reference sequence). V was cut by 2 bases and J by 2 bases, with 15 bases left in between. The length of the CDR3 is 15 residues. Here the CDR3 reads CSARPTGSLNYGYTF. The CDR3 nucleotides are TGCAGTGCTAGACCAACAGGGAGTCTAAACTATGGCTACACCTTC.

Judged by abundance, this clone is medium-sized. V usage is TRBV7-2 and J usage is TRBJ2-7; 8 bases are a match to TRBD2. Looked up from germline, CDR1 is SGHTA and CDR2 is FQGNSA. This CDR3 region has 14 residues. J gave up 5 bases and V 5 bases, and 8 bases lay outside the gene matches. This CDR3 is CASSITGTSNEQYF. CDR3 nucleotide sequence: TGTGCCAGCAGCATAACCGGGACTAGTAACGAGCAGTACTTC.

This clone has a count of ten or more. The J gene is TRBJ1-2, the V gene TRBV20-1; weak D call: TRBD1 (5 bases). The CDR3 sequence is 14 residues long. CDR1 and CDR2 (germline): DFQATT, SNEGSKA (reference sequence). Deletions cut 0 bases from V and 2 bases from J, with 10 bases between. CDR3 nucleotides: TGCAGTGCTAGAGAACCAGGGTCAAACTATGGCTACACCTTC. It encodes CSAREPGSNYGYTF.

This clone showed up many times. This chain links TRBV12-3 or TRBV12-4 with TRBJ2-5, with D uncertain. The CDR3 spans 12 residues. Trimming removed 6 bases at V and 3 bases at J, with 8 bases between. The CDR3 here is CASRPIKETQYF. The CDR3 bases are TGTGCCAGCAGACCTATTAAAGAGACCCAGTACTTC.

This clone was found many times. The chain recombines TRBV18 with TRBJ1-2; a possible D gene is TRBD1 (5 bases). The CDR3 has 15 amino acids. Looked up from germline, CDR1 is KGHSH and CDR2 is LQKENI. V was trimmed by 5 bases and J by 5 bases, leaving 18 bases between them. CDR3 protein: CASSATGPGNYGYTF. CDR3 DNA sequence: TGTGCCAGCTCAGCTACGGGACCAGGGAATTATGGCTACACCTTC.

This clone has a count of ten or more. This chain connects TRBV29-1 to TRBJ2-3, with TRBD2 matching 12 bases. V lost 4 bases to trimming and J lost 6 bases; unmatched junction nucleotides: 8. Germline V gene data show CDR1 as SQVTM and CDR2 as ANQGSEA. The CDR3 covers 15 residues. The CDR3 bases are TGCAGCGTTGGAGTGACTAGCGGGAGAGGGGATACGCAGTATTTT. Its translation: CSVGVTSGRGDTQYF.

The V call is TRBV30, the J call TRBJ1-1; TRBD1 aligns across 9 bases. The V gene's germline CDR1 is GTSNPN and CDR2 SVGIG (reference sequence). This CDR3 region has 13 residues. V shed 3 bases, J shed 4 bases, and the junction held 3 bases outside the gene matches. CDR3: CAWRKTGGTEAFF. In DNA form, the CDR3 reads TGTGCCTGGAGGAAGACAGGGGGCACTGAAGCTTTCTTT. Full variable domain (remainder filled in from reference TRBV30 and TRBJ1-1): SQTIHQWPATLVQPVGSPLSLECTVEGTSNPNLYWYRQAAGRGLQLLFYSVGIGQISSEVPQNLSASRPQDRQFILSSKKLLLSDSGFYLCAWRKTGGTEAFFGQGTRLTVV.

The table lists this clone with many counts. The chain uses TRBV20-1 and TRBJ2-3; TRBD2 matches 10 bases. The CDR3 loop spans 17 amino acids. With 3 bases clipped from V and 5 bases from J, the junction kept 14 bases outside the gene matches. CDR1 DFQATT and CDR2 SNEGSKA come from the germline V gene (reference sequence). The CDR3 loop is CSARADLSGRVIDTQYF. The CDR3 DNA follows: TGCAGTGCTAGGGCCGATTTGAGCGGGAGGGTGATAGATACGCAGTATTTT.

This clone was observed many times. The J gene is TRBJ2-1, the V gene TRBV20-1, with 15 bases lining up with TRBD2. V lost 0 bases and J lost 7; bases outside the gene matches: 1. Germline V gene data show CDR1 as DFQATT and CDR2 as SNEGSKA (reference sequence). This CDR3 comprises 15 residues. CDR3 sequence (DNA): TGCAGTGCTAGAGAAGGGACTAGCGGGGGGAATGAGCAGTTCTTC. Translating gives CSAREGTSGGNEQFF.